Below, one T cell receptor beta chain is given with its context. This sample was included in a study of control samples from healthy donors and cancer patients. Germline V CDR1 and CDR2: SGHDT, YYEEEE. The CDR3 is 15 amino acids. The V and J ends lost 1 base and 8 bases respectively, with 13 bases between them. TCRdb's table, derived via immunoSEQ multiplex PCR, lists solely in-frame clones and lacks some. The sample records roughly 24,000 clones, 82% being singletons. This receptor was obtained from a man in his sixties with colorectal cancer. The J gene is TRBJ1-6, the V gene TRBV5-6; D is ambiguous. Source material: PBMCs. The CDR3 spells CASSLMDRFYSPLHF. In DNA form, the CDR3 reads TGTGCCAGCAGCTTGATGGATAGATTTTATTCACCCCTCCACTTT.